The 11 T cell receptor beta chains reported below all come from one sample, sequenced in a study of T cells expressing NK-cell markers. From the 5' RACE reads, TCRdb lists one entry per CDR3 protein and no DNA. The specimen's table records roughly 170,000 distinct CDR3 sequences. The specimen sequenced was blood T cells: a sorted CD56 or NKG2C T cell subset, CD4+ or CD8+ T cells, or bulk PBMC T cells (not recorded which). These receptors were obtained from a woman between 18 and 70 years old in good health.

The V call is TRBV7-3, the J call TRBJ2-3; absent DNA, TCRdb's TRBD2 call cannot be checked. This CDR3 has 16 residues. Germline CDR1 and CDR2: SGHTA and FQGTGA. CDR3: CASSSGTNPPTDTQYF.

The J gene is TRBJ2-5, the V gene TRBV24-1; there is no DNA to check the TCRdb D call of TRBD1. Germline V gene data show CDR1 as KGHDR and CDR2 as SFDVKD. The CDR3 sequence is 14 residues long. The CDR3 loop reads CATSDPGQQETQYF.

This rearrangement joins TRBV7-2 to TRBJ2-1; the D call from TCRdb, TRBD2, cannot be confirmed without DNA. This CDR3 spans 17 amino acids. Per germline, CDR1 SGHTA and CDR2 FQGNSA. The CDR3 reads CASSFASLAPAYNEQFF.

The CDR3 here is CASSQDRASGVHEQYF. The chain carries TRBV4-1 and TRBJ2-7; TCRdb's D call of TRBD2 is untestable without DNA. The germline gives CDR1 MGHRA, CDR2 YSYEKL. The CDR3 loop spans 16 amino acids.

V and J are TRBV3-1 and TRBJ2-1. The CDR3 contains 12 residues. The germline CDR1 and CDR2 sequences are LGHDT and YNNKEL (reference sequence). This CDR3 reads CASSPSGHEQFF.

The CDR3 region is CASSWETYSTDTQYF. The rearrangement joins TRBV5-6 to TRBJ2-3. Germline V gene data show CDR1 as SGHDT and CDR2 as YYEEEE. The CDR3 loop spans 15 amino acids.

The CDR3 reads CASSQGFKAGRTLGEAFF. The chain carries TRBV3-1 and TRBJ1-1. Germline CDR1 is LGHDT and CDR2 is YNNKEL (reference sequence). The CDR3 is made up of 18 amino acids.

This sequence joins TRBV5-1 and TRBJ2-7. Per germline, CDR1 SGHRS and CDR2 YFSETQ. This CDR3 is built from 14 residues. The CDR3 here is CASSLGPAAYEQYF.

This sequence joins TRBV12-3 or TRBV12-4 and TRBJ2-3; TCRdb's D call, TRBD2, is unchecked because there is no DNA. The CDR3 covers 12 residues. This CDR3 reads CASSGGISTQYF.

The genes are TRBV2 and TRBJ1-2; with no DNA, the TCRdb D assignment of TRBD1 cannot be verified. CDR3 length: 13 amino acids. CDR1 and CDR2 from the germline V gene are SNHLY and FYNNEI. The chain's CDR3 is CASSPGPRLSYTF. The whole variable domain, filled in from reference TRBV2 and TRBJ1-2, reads EPEVTQTPSHQVTQMGQEVILRCVPISNHLYFYWYRQILGQKVEFLVSFYNNEISEKSEIFDDQFSVERPDGSNFTLKIRSTKLEDSAMYFCASSPGPRLSYTFGSGTRLTVV.

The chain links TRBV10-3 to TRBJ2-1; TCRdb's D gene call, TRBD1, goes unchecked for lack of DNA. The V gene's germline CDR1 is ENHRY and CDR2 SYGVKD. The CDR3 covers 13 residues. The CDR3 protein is CAISRDTYNEQFF.